The TCR beta chain described here comes from a study of cytomegalovirus exposure and HLA in healthy donors. Repertoires were generated with immunoSEQ multiplex PCR, while TCRdb's copy carries only in-frame clones and drops some. The sample records 110,000 or so clones, more than 85% being singletons. The CDR3 loop spans 16 amino acids. Germline CDR1 LNHNV, CDR2 YYDKDF (reference sequence). The junction had 10 bases not matched to a gene; V was cut back by 1 base and J by 8 bases. The chain uses TRBV15 and TRBJ2-3; 9 bases line up with TRBD2. What was sequenced was PBMCs. The source of this sequence is a young man in good health and CMV-seropositive. The CDR3 reads CATSRVEAGGRSTQYF. The CDR3 DNA is TGTGCCACCAGCAGAGTAGAGGCGGGAGGGCGTAGTACGCAGTATTTT.